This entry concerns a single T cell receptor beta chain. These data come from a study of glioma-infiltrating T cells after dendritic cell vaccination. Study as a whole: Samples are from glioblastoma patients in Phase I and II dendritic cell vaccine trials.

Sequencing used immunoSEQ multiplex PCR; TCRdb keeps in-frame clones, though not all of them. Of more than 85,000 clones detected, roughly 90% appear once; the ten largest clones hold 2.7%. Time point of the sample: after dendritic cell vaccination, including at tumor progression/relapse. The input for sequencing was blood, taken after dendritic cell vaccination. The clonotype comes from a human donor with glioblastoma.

The DNA for the CDR3 is TGTGCCAGCACTTCAGGGGGCTATAGCAATCAGCCCCAGCATTTT. Its translation is CASTSGGYSNQPQHF. This rearrangement joins TRBV6-1 to TRBJ1-5; 8 bases map to TRBD1. Germline V gene data show CDR1 as MNHNS and CDR2 as SASEGT. V dropped 7 bases and J dropped 0; count of bases not matched to a gene: 5. The CDR3 extends over 15 amino acids.